These 20 T cell receptor beta chains originate from one sample sequenced in a study of shared clonotypes between healthy human individuals. The assay was immunoSEQ multiplex PCR, and TCRdb's table has in-frame clones only and misses some. The sample contains some 470,000 clones, 76% of which appear only once. Sequences were obtained from PBMCs. These receptors all stem from a woman between 40 and 50 years old in good health. Some clones in this sample may be carry-over from other donors' samples.

CDR3 amino acids: CASSLTAYNEQFF. In DNA, the CDR3 is TGTGCCAGCAGCTTGACAGCCTACAATGAGCAGTTCTTC. This rearrangement joins TRBV11-2 to TRBJ2-1, with TRBD1 as a possible D gene (5 bases). CDR1 SGHAT and CDR2 FQNNGV come from the germline V gene. V lost 3 bases, J lost 2 bases, and 5 bases lay in between. The CDR3 totals 13 residues.

The V and J genes are TRBV5-4 and TRBJ2-7; 10 bases match TRBD1. CDR3 length: 15 amino acids. The germline V gene encodes CDR1 SGHNT and CDR2 YYREEE (reference sequence). V shed 3 bases and J 4 bases; nucleotides not matched to a gene: 7. The CDR3 DNA reads as TGTGCCAGCAGCTATCGACAGGGGGCTAGGTACGAGCAGTACTTC. It specifies CASSYRQGARYEQYF.

The gene calls are TRBV19 and TRBJ2-7; tentatively, D is TRBD1 (6 bases). The CDR3 has 13 amino acids. V was pared by 5 bases and J by 3 bases, with 11 bases between. Looked up from germline, CDR1 is LNHDA and CDR2 is SQIVND (reference sequence). The DNA for the CDR3 is TGTGCCAGTAGTGGGGGCGCCTACTACGAGCAGTACTTC. This codes for CASSGGAYYEQYF.

The V gene is TRBV28, the J gene TRBJ2-1; D gene unclear. The CDR3 runs to 12 residues. V lost 6 bases to trimming and J lost 5 bases, with 8 bases between them. Per germline, CDR1 MDHEN and CDR2 SYDVKM. The CDR3 nucleotides are TGTGCCAGCAGATGGCCCAACAATGAGCAGTTCTTC. Translating gives CASRWPNNEQFF. The full variable domain, its missing parts supplied by reference TRBV28 and TRBJ2-1, is DVKVTQSSRYLVKRTGEKVFLECVQDMDHENMFWYRQDPGLGLRLIYFSYDVKMKEKGDIPEGYSVSREKKERFSLILESASTNQTSMYLCASRWPNNEQFFGPGTRLTVL.

The chain has TRBV18 and TRBJ2-7; D is ambiguous. The CDR3 is made up of 14 amino acids. V shed 0 bases and J shed 2 bases, with 8 bases lying between them. Germline CDR1 KGHSH, CDR2 LQKENI. The DNA of the CDR3 is TGTGCCAGCTCACCACCGGGGAACACCTACGAGCAGTACTTC. Its translation is CASSPPGNTYEQYF.

This rearrangement joins TRBV28 to TRBJ2-5; TRBD2 aligns across 7 bases. Per germline, CDR1 MDHEN and CDR2 SYDVKM. The V segment lost 3 bases and the J segment 6 bases; nucleotides outside the gene matches: 7. The CDR3 loop spans 14 amino acids. The CDR3 DNA reads as TGTGCCAGCAGTTTGGACTGGGAGGGGAAGACCCAGTACTTC. Protein product: CASSLDWEGKTQYF.

The rearrangement joins TRBV7-9 to TRBJ2-3; 12 bases are a match to TRBD2. Germline V lookup: CDR1 SEHNR, CDR2 FQNEAQ (reference sequence). The CDR3 sequence is 16 residues long. With 4 bases clipped from V and 2 bases from J, the junction kept 4 bases outside the gene matches. CDR3 coding DNA: TGTGCCAGCAGCTACCGACTAGCGGGGGACACAGATACGCAGTATTTT. Its translation is CASSYRLAGDTDTQYF.

The chain links TRBV27 to TRBJ1-4; 10 bases line up with TRBD1. CDR3 length equals 16 residues. CDR1 MNHEY and CDR2 SMNVEV come from the germline V gene (reference sequence). V gave up 3 bases and J gave up 10 bases; unmatched junction bases: 11. The CDR3 protein is CASSFQPGQGRGKLFF. The CDR3 nucleotides read TGTGCCAGCAGTTTTCAACCGGGACAGGGGAGGGGAAAACTGTTTTTT.

This clone has ten or more counts. J is TRBJ2-5 and V is TRBV7-2; perhaps TRBD2 as D (5 bases). The CDR3 totals 13 residues. Germline V gene lookup returns CDR1 SGHTA and CDR2 FQGNSA. The V end lost 5 bases, the J end lost 3 bases, and 10 bases lay between the germline ends. CDR3 sequence reads: CASSPMREETQYF. The DNA of the CDR3 is TGTGCCAGCAGCCCAATGCGGGAAGAGACCCAGTACTTC.

The V gene is TRBV25-1, the J gene TRBJ2-5; D gene ambiguous. CDR3 length: 14 residues. Deletions cut 3 bases from V and 2 bases from J, with 10 bases between. Germline V gives CDR1 MGHDK, CDR2 SYGVNS. CDR3 loop: CASSDLEKQETQYF. DNA of the CDR3: TGTGCCAGCAGTGATTTGGAGAAACAAGAGACCCAGTACTTC.

The chain combines TRBV2 with TRBJ2-2, with 9 bases aligning to TRBD2. The J segment lost 8 bases and the V segment lost 6 bases, leaving 10 bases of the junction unmatched. Germline lookup yields CDR1 SNHLY and CDR2 FYNNEI. The CDR3 is 15 residues long. CDR3 DNA: TGTGCCAGCAGCGCCCGGGGACTAGCCCAGGGGGAGCTGTTTTTT. Translated: CASSARGLAQGELFF.

The chain's CDR3 is CASSLEFLPEQETQYF. The CDR3 nucleotides are TGTGCCAGCAGCTTAGAATTTCTGCCGGAACAAGAGACCCAGTACTTC. The V and J genes are TRBV11-2 and TRBJ2-5; D unclear. V was shortened by 0 bases and J by 2 bases, with 13 bases between the two germline ends. The CDR3 spans 16 residues. Germline-derived CDR1 and CDR2 are SGHAT and FQNNGV.

The chain couples TRBV10-3 to TRBJ2-1, with 12 positions matching TRBD1. The germline CDR1 and CDR2 sequences are ENHRY and SYGVKD. The junction had 9 bases not matched to a gene; V was cut back by 9 bases and J by 9 bases. CDR3 size: 14 residues. In DNA form, the CDR3 reads TGTGCCATAGCAGGGACAGGGGGCGAGAGTGAGCAGTTCTTC. It codes for CAIAGTGGESEQFF.

This rearrangement joins TRBV5-1 to TRBJ1-1, with D tentatively TRBD1 (6 bases). The CDR3 runs to 15 residues. Germline V gene data show CDR1 as SGHRS and CDR2 as YFSETQ. V lost 3 bases, J lost 3 bases, and 15 bases lay in between. The CDR3 sequence: CASSSTQGPYTEAFF. In DNA form, the CDR3 reads TGCGCCAGCAGCTCCACACAGGGACCGTACACTGAAGCTTTCTTT.

In its sample, this clone was seen a few times. The gene calls are TRBV28 and TRBJ2-3; 7 positions agree with TRBD2. V dropped 8 bases and J dropped 7; count of bases not matched to a gene: 9. The CDR3 length is 13 residues. Germline CDR1 MDHEN, CDR2 SYDVKM. The CDR3 here is CASGTTISNTQYF. CDR3 sequence (DNA): TGTGCCAGCGGGACTACGATTTCAAATACGCAGTATTTT.

The chain has TRBV4-3 and TRBJ2-7; 8 bases are shared with TRBD1. The CDR3 loop spans 15 amino acids. Germline CDR1 reads LGHNA; CDR2 reads YSLEER. Unmatched junction bases numbered 8, after V lost 4 bases and J lost 3 bases. CDR3 sequence: CASSPRTGPHYEQYF. CDR3 coding DNA: TGCGCCAGCAGCCCCCGGACAGGGCCTCACTACGAGCAGTACTTC.

V usage is TRBV7-2 and J usage is TRBJ1-4; 7 bases are a match to TRBD1. This CDR3 spans 14 amino acids. CDR1 and CDR2 from the germline V gene are SGHTA and FQGNSA. V lost 5 bases and J lost 8; bases outside the gene matches: 8. CDR3 region: CASSPRRGREKLFF. The CDR3 DNA reads as TGTGCCAGCAGCCCGCGAAGGGGGCGCGAAAAACTGTTTTTT. Variable domain in full (rest from reference TRBV7-2 and TRBJ1-4): GAGVSQSPSNKVTEKGKDVELRCDPISGHTALYWYRQSLGQGLEFLIYFQGNSAPDKSGLPSDRFSAERTGGSVSTLTIQRTQQEDSAVYLCASSPRRGREKLFFGSGTQLSVL.

CDR3 DNA sequence: TGTGCCAGCAGCTTACAGGCGGGGAACTACGAGCAGTACTTC. This translates into CASSLQAGNYEQYF. The chain is built from TRBV11-2 and TRBJ2-7, with D possibly matching TRBD2 (6 bases). V lost 2 bases to trimming and J lost 3 bases, with 11 bases between them. Germline V gives CDR1 SGHAT, CDR2 FQNNGV. The CDR3 totals 14 residues.

The table lists this clone with a few counts. Other DNA sequences of this sample code for an identical CDR3. DNA for the CDR3: TGTGCCAGCAGTTCCAGAACCTATGGCTACACCTTC. Amino acids: CASSSRTYGYTF. The chain links TRBV28 to TRBJ1-2; D is unresolved. V was cut by 4 bases and J by 4 bases, with 7 bases left in between. This CDR3 comprises 12 residues. Looked up from germline, CDR1 is MDHEN and CDR2 is SYDVKM.

This chain joins TRBV19 and TRBJ2-2; D may correspond to TRBD1 or TRBD2 (6 bases each). Trimming took off 11 bases at V and 5 bases at J, with 21 bases between the two ends. This CDR3 has 15 residues. Germline loops: CDR1 LNHDA, CDR2 SQIVND (reference sequence). The CDR3 DNA is TGTGCCGTCCGAGAGGGGGGAGGTTTAACCGGGGAGCTGTTTTTT. Protein: CAVREGGGLTGELFF. The complete variable domain, with remaining parts taken from reference TRBV19 and TRBJ2-2, reads DGGITQSPKYLFRKEGQNVTLSCEQNLNHDAMYWYRQDPGQGLRLIYYSQIVNDFQKGDIAEGYSVSREKKESFPLTVTSAQKNPTAFYLCAVREGGGLTGELFFGEGSRLTVL.